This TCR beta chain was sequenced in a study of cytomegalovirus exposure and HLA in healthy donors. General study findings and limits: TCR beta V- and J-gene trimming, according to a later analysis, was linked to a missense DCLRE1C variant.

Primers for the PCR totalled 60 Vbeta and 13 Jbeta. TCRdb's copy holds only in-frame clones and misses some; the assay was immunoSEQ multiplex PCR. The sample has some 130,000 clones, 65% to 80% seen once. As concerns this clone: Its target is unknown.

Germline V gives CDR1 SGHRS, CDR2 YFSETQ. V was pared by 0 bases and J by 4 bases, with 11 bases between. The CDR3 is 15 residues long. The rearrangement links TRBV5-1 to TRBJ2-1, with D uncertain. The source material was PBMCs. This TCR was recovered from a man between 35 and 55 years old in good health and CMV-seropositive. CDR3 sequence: CASSLDLGLYNEQFF. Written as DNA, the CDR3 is TGCGCCAGCAGCTTGGACCTCGGGTTGTACAATGAGCAGTTCTTC.